Below are 5 T cell receptor beta chains sequenced from a single sample in a study of cytomegalovirus exposure and HLA in healthy donors. The method was immunoSEQ multiplex PCR; TCRdb's version includes in-frame clones alone and lacks a portion of them. The repertoire holds around 300,000 clones, with about nine tenths as singletons. The sequenced sample consisted of PBMCs. These receptors were collected from a woman aged 25 to 39 in good health and CMV-seropositive.

The chain links TRBV30 to TRBJ2-2; the D gene is possibly TRBD2 (6 bases). This CDR3 comprises 17 residues. Germline V gene data show CDR1 as GTSNPN and CDR2 as SVGIG (reference sequence). Trimming took off 4 bases at V and 4 bases at J, with 22 bases between the two ends. CDR3: CAWKVGRRGMITGELFF. The CDR3 region has the DNA TGTGCCTGGAAGGTGGGGCGTCGCGGGATGATCACCGGGGAGCTGTTTTTT.

This clone has just a few counts. V usage is TRBV30 and J usage is TRBJ1-5; 10 bases fit TRBD1. CDR1 GTSNPN and CDR2 SVGIG come from the germline V gene (reference sequence). The CDR3 is 14 amino acids. Trimming took 5 bases from V and 7 from J; bases not matched to a gene: 8. This CDR3 reads CAWARQGAGQPQHF. The CDR3, as DNA: TGTGCCTGGGCAAGACAGGGGGCAGGGCAGCCCCAGCATTTT.

CDR3 amino acids: CATSSGESSNQPQHF. In DNA form, the CDR3 reads TGTGCCACCAGCTCCGGGGAAAGTAGCAATCAGCCCCAGCATTTT. The V and J genes are TRBV15 and TRBJ1-5; D gene unclear. Germline V gene sequence: CDR1 LNHNV, CDR2 YYDKDF (reference sequence). The V and J ends lost 5 bases and 0 bases respectively, with 11 bases between them. CDR3 length equals 15 residues.

The chain combines TRBV18 with TRBJ2-3; no clear D gene. The V and J ends lost 6 bases and 4 bases respectively, with 5 bases between them. This CDR3 has 11 amino acids. Germline loops: CDR1 KGHSH, CDR2 LQKENI. CDR3 loop: CASSNPDTQYF. The DNA of the CDR3 is TGTGCCAGCTCCAATCCAGATACGCAGTATTTT.

This clone was detected once. The rearrangement joins TRBV29-1 to TRBJ1-6, with D possibly matching TRBD1 (6 bases). The V end was cut by 3 bases, the J end by 7 bases, with 19 bases between. Germline values: CDR1 SQVTM, CDR2 ANQGSEA. The CDR3 is made up of 16 amino acids. The CDR3 DNA sequence: TGCAGCGTTGAGGGGACAAAGTTTGAGAAGAATTCACCCCTCCACTTT. Its protein is CSVEGTKFEKNSPLHF.